This TCR beta chain derives from a study of blood T cell repertoires in COVID-19. In the study overall: Spain, Italy and the United States supplied samples that represented acute and convalescent COVID-19.

Sequencing used immunoSEQ multiplex PCR; TCRdb keeps in-frame clones, though not all of them. This sample has some 350,000 clones, with about 90% found just once. Assignments of participants to cohorts depended upon their own reported clinical history. Symptom resolution, clearance, or two negative PCRs marked donors in Cohort 3 as recovered. This clonotype originated in a woman in her thirties who had recovered from COVID-19. Sequencing used PBMCs or T cells enriched from blood (not recorded which).

CDR3 protein: CAISDGLAGPNAGYEQYF. CDR3 coding DNA: TGTGCCATCAGTGACGGACTAGCGGGGCCAAATGCGGGCTACGAGCAGTACTTC. The chain uses TRBV10-3 and TRBJ2-7; 12 bases map to TRBD2. The germline V gene encodes CDR1 ENHRY and CDR2 SYGVKD. V gave up 3 bases and J gave up 3 bases; unmatched junction bases: 12. The CDR3 consists of 18 residues.